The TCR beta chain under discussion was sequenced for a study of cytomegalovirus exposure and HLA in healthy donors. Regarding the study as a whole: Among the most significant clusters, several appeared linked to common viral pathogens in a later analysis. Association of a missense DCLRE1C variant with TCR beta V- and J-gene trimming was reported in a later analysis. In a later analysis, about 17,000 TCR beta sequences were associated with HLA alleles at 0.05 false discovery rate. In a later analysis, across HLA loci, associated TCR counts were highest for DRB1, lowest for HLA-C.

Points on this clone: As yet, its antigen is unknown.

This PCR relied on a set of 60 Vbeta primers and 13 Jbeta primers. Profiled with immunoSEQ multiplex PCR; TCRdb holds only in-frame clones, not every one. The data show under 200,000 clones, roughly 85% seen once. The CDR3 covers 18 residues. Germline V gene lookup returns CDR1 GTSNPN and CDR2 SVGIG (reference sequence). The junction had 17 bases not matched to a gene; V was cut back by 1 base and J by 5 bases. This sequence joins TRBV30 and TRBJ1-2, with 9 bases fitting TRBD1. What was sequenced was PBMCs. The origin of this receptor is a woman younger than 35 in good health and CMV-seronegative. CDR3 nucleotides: TGTGCCTGGAGTGCCCTCGGGACAGGGCGTATGATCGGGTATGGCTACACCTTC. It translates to CAWSALGTGRMIGYGYTF. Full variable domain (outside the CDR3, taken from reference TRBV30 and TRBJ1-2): SQTIHQWPATLVQPVGSPLSLECTVEGTSNPNLYWYRQAAGRGLQLLFYSVGIGQISSEVPQNLSASRPQDRQFILSSKKLLLSDSGFYLCAWSALGTGRMIGYGYTFGSGTRLTVV.